These 20 T cell receptor beta chains were sequenced from one sample in a study of blood T cell repertoires in COVID-19. Assay used: immunoSEQ multiplex PCR; TCRdb lists only in-frame clones, some missing. This sample yields more than 200,000 clones, of which around nine tenths are seen a single time; 1.5% to 2% belongs to the top ten. The sequenced sample consisted of PBMCs or T cells enriched from blood (not recorded which). The receptors shown here come from a young woman who had recovered from COVID-19.

The genes are TRBV25-1 and TRBJ1-2; 7 nucleotides line up with TRBD1. V gave up 7 bases and J gave up 1 base; unmatched junction bases: 6. The length of the CDR3 is 14 residues. The germline V gene encodes CDR1 MGHDK and CDR2 SYGVNS. This CDR3 reads CASNPTGLNYGYTF. DNA for the CDR3: TGTGCCAGCAACCCGACAGGGCTTAACTATGGCTACACCTTC.

The V gene is TRBV18, the J gene TRBJ2-1, with 10 bases identical to TRBD2. This CDR3 spans 19 amino acids. Germline-derived CDR1 and CDR2 are KGHSH and LQKENI. The J segment lost 9 bases and the V segment lost 3 bases, leaving 20 bases of the junction unmatched. In DNA form, the CDR3 reads TGTGCCAGCTCACCTCCCGCCAGGGGGGTGCCTAGCGGGAGCGGTGAGCAGTTCTTC. This translates into CASSPPARGVPSGSGEQFF.

The chain uses TRBV3-1 (or the pseudogene TRBV3-2) and TRBJ1-1; 9 bases fit TRBD1. V shed 0 bases, J shed 3 bases, and the junction held 8 bases outside the gene matches. Germline assignment: CDR1 LGHDT and CDR2 YNNKEL (reference sequence). The CDR3 is made up of 17 amino acids. The CDR3 region is CASSQDRTGVMHTEAFF. CDR3 coding DNA: TGTGCCAGCAGCCAAGACCGGACAGGGGTGATGCACACTGAAGCTTTCTTT.

This clone occurred a few times. This chain connects TRBV28 to TRBJ1-1, with a weak D call TRBD1 (6 bases). V lost 3 bases and J lost 3, with 8 bases in between. The CDR3 consists of 13 residues. In germline, CDR1 is MDHEN, CDR2 SYDVKM. Written as DNA, the CDR3 is TGTGCCAGCAGTTTCAGGGGTTACACTGAAGCTTTCTTT. This translates into CASSFRGYTEAFF. The variable domain in full, completed from reference TRBV28 and TRBJ1-1, reads DVKVTQSSRYLVKRTGEKVFLECVQDMDHENMFWYRQDPGLGLRLIYFSYDVKMKEKGDIPEGYSVSREKKERFSLILESASTNQTSMYLCASSFRGYTEAFFGQGTRLTVV.

This chain connects TRBV19 to TRBJ1-1, with 7 positions matching TRBD1. CDR1 and CDR2 (germline): LNHDA, SQIVND (reference sequence). The CDR3 is 16 residues long. With V trimmed by 5 bases and J by 0 bases, 9 bases remained unmatched. The CDR3 nucleotides are TGTGCCAGTAGTGGGGGCAGGGGGTCATTGAACACTGAAGCTTTCTTT. Translated, it gives CASSGGRGSLNTEAFF. The whole variable domain, filled in from reference TRBV19 and TRBJ1-1, reads DGGITQSPKYLFRKEGQNVTLSCEQNLNHDAMYWYRQDPGQGLRLIYYSQIVNDFQKGDIAEGYSVSREKKESFPLTVTSAQKNPTAFYLCASSGGRGSLNTEAFFGQGTRLTVV.

The genes are TRBV27 and TRBJ1-1; 7 bases agree with TRBD1. This CDR3 is 14 amino acids long. Trimming removed 6 bases from V and 4 bases from J; junction bases left unmatched: 8. CDR1 is MNHEY, CDR2 SMNVEV, per germline (reference sequence). The chain's CDR3 is CASSPGGFSTEAFF. CDR3 DNA sequence: TGTGCCAGCAGCCCAGGGGGTTTTAGCACTGAAGCTTTCTTT.

CDR3 sequence reads: CASSYTGRDEQYF. The CDR3 region has the DNA TGTGCCAGCAGTTACACGGGGAGAGACGAGCAGTACTTC. V is TRBV6-5 and J is TRBJ2-7; possibly TRBD2 for D (5 bases). The CDR3 is 13 residues long. Trimming took off 2 bases at V and 5 bases at J, with 10 bases between the two ends. Germline V gene lookup returns CDR1 MNHEY and CDR2 SVGAGI.

This sequence joins TRBV7-3 and TRBJ2-2; 7 nucleotides align to TRBD2. From germline, CDR1 is SGHTA and CDR2 FQGTGA. This CDR3 spans 16 amino acids. Losses at the gene ends were 2 bases for V and 1 base for J; bases not matched to a gene: 4. CDR3 DNA: TGTGCCAGCAGCTTAGGAGGGAGGGGGAACACCGGGGAGCTGTTTTTT. It yields the protein CASSLGGRGNTGELFF.

The genes are TRBV19 and TRBJ1-5; 9 positions match TRBD1. The V gene end was trimmed by 6 bases and the J gene end by 9 bases; junction bases not matched to a gene: 6. Germline V gene sequence: CDR1 LNHDA, CDR2 SQIVND (reference sequence). The CDR3 spans 13 residues. CDR3 loop: CASRGQGSRPQHF. The DNA for the CDR3 is TGTGCCAGTAGGGGACAGGGTTCACGGCCCCAGCATTTT.

This clone came up once. This sequence joins TRBV14 and TRBJ1-1; D unresolved. The CDR3 totals 13 residues. V was shortened by 1 base and J by 4 bases, with 7 bases between the two germline ends. The V gene's germline CDR1 is SGHDN and CDR2 FVKESK. The CDR3 loop reads CASSQVPSTEAFF. The CDR3 DNA is TGTGCCAGCAGCCAAGTGCCGAGCACTGAAGCTTTCTTT.

V and J are TRBV7-9 and TRBJ2-5; 8 nucleotides match TRBD1. CDR1 is SEHNR and CDR2 is FQNEAQ in the germline V gene (reference sequence). The J segment lost 3 bases and the V segment lost 5 bases, leaving 11 bases of the junction unmatched. The CDR3 is 16 amino acids. The CDR3 here is CASSPWLGTGEETQYF. Here the CDR3 DNA reads TGTGCCAGCAGCCCCTGGCTGGGGACAGGAGAAGAGACCCAGTACTTC.

V gene TRBV27 combines with J gene TRBJ2-3, with a weak D call TRBD2 (6 bases). V dropped 5 bases and J dropped 8 bases, with 14 bases sitting between them. The germline V gene encodes CDR1 MNHEY and CDR2 SMNVEV (reference sequence). CDR3 length: 13 residues. This CDR3 is CASSPRREGTQYF. The CDR3 nucleotides are TGTGCCAGCAGTCCTCGGAGGGAAGGTACGCAGTATTTT.

The chain employs TRBV21-1 and TRBJ1-5; the table calls TRBD1, which could not be checked here. TRBV21-1 is recorded as a pseudogene. This CDR3 region has 18 residues. The CDR3, as DNA: TGTGCCAGCAGCAAACTTGTTATTGGGACAGGGAGGGTTCAGCCCCAGCATTTT. Translated: CASSKLVIGTGRVQPQHF.

V is TRBV18 and J is TRBJ1-1; the match to TRBD1 covers 10 bases. CDR1 and CDR2 (germline): KGHSH, LQKENI. The J segment lost 6 bases and the V segment lost 3 bases, leaving 4 bases of the junction unmatched. The CDR3 runs 14 residues. The CDR3 DNA reads TGTGCCAGCTCACCCCGGGACAGGGGTTCTGAAGCTTTCTTT. Translation gives CASSPRDRGSEAFF.

V and J are TRBV21-1 and TRBJ1-5; the D call in the table, TRBD1, was not verified against the DNA. TRBV21-1 is annotated as a pseudogene. The CDR3 extends over 17 amino acids. CDR3 loop: CASSRQGWGVEGQPQHF. The CDR3 nucleotides are TGTGCCAGCAGCAGGCAGGGATGGGGTGTGGAAGGTCAGCCCCAGCATTTT.

As for this clone: Mismatch with germline at one junction end may stem from a read error. The chain is built from TRBV2 and TRBJ1-2; weak D call: TRBD1 (6 bases). The V gene's germline CDR1 is SNHLY and CDR2 FYNNEI. The CDR3 covers 14 residues. The CDR3 region is CASAAGSIGTPLAF. The CDR3 DNA reads TGTGCCAGCGCAGCTGGAAGTATTGGGACACCCCTCGCCTTC.

This clone came up once. This chain joins TRBV3-1 (or the pseudogene TRBV3-2) and TRBJ2-5, with 9 bases fitting TRBD2. This CDR3 is 16 amino acids long. CDR1 is LGHDT and CDR2 is YNNKEL in the germline V gene (reference sequence). The J segment lost 3 bases and the V segment lost 1 base, leaving 6 bases of the junction unmatched. The CDR3 sequence: CASSQGLAGIEETQYF. Here the CDR3 DNA reads TGTGCCAGCAGCCAAGGTCTAGCGGGAATCGAAGAGACCCAGTACTTC.

The rearrangement links TRBV7-9 to TRBJ1-1; maybe TRBD1 (5 bases). The CDR3 extends over 14 amino acids. V dropped 1 base and J dropped 5 bases, with 11 bases sitting between them. CDR1 is SEHNR, CDR2 FQNEAQ, per germline (reference sequence). The CDR3 sequence: CASSLGGAGTEAFF. The CDR3 region has the DNA TGTGCCAGCAGCTTAGGTGGGGCGGGGACTGAAGCTTTCTTT. Full variable domain (missing parts from reference TRBV7-9 and TRBJ1-1): DTGVSQNPRHKITKRGQNVTFRCDPISEHNRLYWYRQTLGQGPEFLTYFQNEAQLEKSRLLSDRFSAERPKGSFSTLEIQRTEQGDSAMYLCASSLGGAGTEAFFGQGTRLTVV.

The chain couples TRBV28 to TRBJ1-2; 7 positions agree with TRBD1. The V segment lost 5 bases and the J segment 8 bases; nucleotides outside the gene matches: 8. The germline V gene has CDR1 MDHEN and CDR2 SYDVKM. This CDR3 is built from 13 residues. The CDR3 spells CASSRRDSLGYTF. The DNA for the CDR3 is TGTGCCAGCAGTCGCCGGGACAGTTTAGGCTACACCTTC.

The CDR3 DNA reads TGTGCCAGCAGTTCACCCTTTCGGAACAGGGGGCGTTTCAGTGACACTGAAGCTTTCTTT. It yields the protein CASSSPFRNRGRFSDTEAFF. This rearrangement joins TRBV28 to TRBJ1-1; 9 nucleotides agree with TRBD1. The CDR3 is 20 amino acids. The J segment lost 3 bases and the V segment lost 4 bases, leaving 21 bases of the junction unmatched. The V gene's germline CDR1 is MDHEN and CDR2 SYDVKM.